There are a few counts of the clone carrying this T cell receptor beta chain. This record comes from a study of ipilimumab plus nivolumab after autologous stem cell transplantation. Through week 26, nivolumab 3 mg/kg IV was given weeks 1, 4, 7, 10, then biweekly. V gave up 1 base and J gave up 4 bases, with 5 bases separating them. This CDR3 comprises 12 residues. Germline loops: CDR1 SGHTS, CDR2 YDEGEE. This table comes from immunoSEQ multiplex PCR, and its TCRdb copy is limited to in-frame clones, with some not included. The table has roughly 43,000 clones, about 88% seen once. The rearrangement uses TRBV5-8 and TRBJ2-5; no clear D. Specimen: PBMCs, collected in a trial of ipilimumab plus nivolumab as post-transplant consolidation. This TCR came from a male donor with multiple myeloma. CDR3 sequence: CASSLTGETQYF. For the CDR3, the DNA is TGTGCCAGCAGCTTGACGGGAGAGACCCAGTACTTC.